These T cell receptor beta chains were read from a single sample in a study of T cells after yellow fever vaccination. Each CDR3 protein is one row after TCRdb ran MiXCR on the 5' RACE reads. The data contain 300,000 to 350,000 distinct CDR3 sequences, about 10% of them singletons. Sequences were derived from CD4+ T cells sorted from PBMCs, sampled 45 days after the yellow fever booster vaccination. All receptors derive from a man in his late teens or twenties who received the YFV17D yellow fever vaccine. Both conserved end residues are part of each CDR3. D genes are given only for firm matches. Some rows mark clone size as missing; the rest say once, few, many or name a class of expanded clone.

D,J,size,V,CDR3,DNA
TRBD1,TRBJ1-2,few,TRBV5-4,CASSFPDRVYGYTF,TGTGCCAGCAGCTTTCCGGACAGGGTCTATGGCTACACCTTC
-,TRBJ2-7,-,TRBV6-6,CASSYRDSSSYEQYF,TGTGCCAGCAGTTACCGCGACAGCAGCTCCTACGAGCAGTACTTC
-,TRBJ2-5,few,TRBV7-8,CASSLLAGAGQETQYF,TGTGCCAGCAGCCTCCTCGCCGGGGCGGGGCAAGAGACCCAGTACTTC
TRBD1,TRBJ2-3,few,TRBV7-2,CASSLQGARADTQYF,TGTGCCAGCAGCTTACAGGGGGCGAGGGCAGATACGCAGTATTTT
-,TRBJ2-3,few,TRBV20-1,CSAREGQAGTDTQYF,TGCAGTGCTAGAGAGGGGCAAGCGGGCACAGATACGCAGTATTTT
TRBD2,TRBJ2-1,few,TRBV11-3,CASSPRGDYNEQFF,TGTGCCAGCAGCCCGCGGGGGGACTACAATGAGCAGTTCTTC
TRBD1,TRBJ1-1,-,TRBV10-3,CAIQTGVESEAFF,TGTGCCATTCAGACAGGGGTCGAATCTGAAGCTTTCTTT
-,TRBJ1-5,few,TRBV5-1,CASSLEGQETQPQHF,TGCGCCAGCAGCTTGGAGGGCCAGGAGACTCAGCCCCAGCATTTT
-,TRBJ2-3,few,TRBV18,CASSSLRTDTQYF,TGTGCCAGCTCATCCCTACGCACAGATACGCAGTATTTT
-,TRBJ2-7,-,TRBV27,CASSPTYSPPYEQYF,TGTGCCAGCAGTCCGACCTACTCCCCCCCCTACGAGCAGTACTTC
-,TRBJ2-3,many,TRBV5-4,CASSPPDSTDTQYF,TGTGCCTCAAGCCCCCCGGATAGCACAGATACGCAGTATTTT
TRBD2,TRBJ2-3,-,TRBV9,CASSVAGAGGPLTDTQYF,TGTGCCAGCAGCGTAGCGGGAGCGGGGGGACCACTCACAGATACGCAGTATTTT
-,TRBJ2-2,-,TRBV5-1,CASSSQPQGTGELFF,TGCGCCAGCAGCTCCCAACCTCAGGGCACCGGGGAGCTGTTTTTT
TRBD1,TRBJ2-5,few,TRBV25-1,CASSEPDRAQETQYF,TGTGCCAGCAGTGAACCAGACAGGGCCCAAGAGACCCAGTACTTC
-,TRBJ2-3,many,TRBV3-1,CASSHSGFTDTQYF,TGTGCCAGCAGCCATTCAGGGTTCACAGATACGCAGTATTTT
-,TRBJ1-5,few,TRBV6-5,CASSIQGDNQPQHF,TGTGCCAGCAGTATACAGGGTGACAATCAGCCCCAGCATTTT
-,TRBJ1-6,-,TRBV12-3/TRBV12-4,CASSSRPPGSNSPLHF,TGTGCCAGCAGTTCAAGACCCCCCGGCAGTAATTCACCCCTCCACTTT
-,TRBJ2-3,few,TRBV29-1,CSVHRLNPDTQYF,TGCAGCGTGCACCGACTAAATCCAGATACGCAGTATTTT
-,TRBJ2-3,-,TRBV21-1,CASSKGQGIDTQYF,TGTGCCAGCAGCAAAGGACAGGGGATAGATACGCAGTATTTT
TRBD2,TRBJ2-5,-,TRBV20-1,CSAVGGSGGHQETQYF,TGCAGTGCTGTCGGGGGTAGCGGGGGGCACCAAGAGACCCAGTACTTC
-,TRBJ2-1,-,TRBV29-1,CSVEDPTGPAYNEQFF,TGCAGCGTTGAAGATCCGACGGGGCCCGCCTACAATGAGCAGTTCTTC
TRBD1,TRBJ1-1,-,TRBV5-6,CASSLVPGQGIGEAFF,TGTGCCAGCAGCTTGGTCCCGGGACAGGGGATAGGTGAAGCTTTCTTT
TRBD2,TRBJ2-7,-,TRBV20-1,CSARGMGGESYEQYF,TGCAGTGCTAGAGGGATGGGGGGGGAGTCCTACGAGCAGTACTTC
-,TRBJ1-4,-,TRBV5-1,CASSLGERGTEKLFF,TGCGCCAGCAGCTTGGGGGAAAGGGGGACTGAAAAACTGTTTTTT
TRBD1,TRBJ1-5,many,TRBV3-1,CASSQDTGANQPQHF,TGTGCCAGCAGCCAAGATACAGGGGCCAATCAGCCCCAGCATTTT
-,TRBJ1-1,-,TRBV7-9,CASSFQPNTGSEAFF,TGTGCCAGCAGCTTCCAGCCTAACACAGGGTCTGAAGCTTTCTTT
TRBD1,TRBJ2-7,-,TRBV4-1,CASSQLGGSGQYF,TGCGCCAGCAGCCAATTAGGGGGCTCAGGGCAGTACTTC
TRBD1,TRBJ1-2,-,TRBV29-1,CSVESRGRVYGYTF,TGCAGCGTTGAGTCCAGGGGGCGCGTGTATGGCTACACCTTC
TRBD1,TRBJ1-6,-,TRBV7-9,CASSLEGAGSPLHF,TGTGCCAGCAGCTTAGAGGGGGCAGGATCACCCCTCCACTTT
TRBD2,TRBJ2-3,few,TRBV12-3/TRBV12-4,CASSLRGLDADTQYF,TGTGCCAGCAGTTTAAGGGGACTAGACGCAGATACGCAGTATTTT
TRBD1,TRBJ1-2,few,TRBV28,CASSASQGAVYGYTF,TGTGCCAGCAGTGCATCACAGGGGGCGGTCTATGGCTACACCTTC
-,TRBJ1-4,many,TRBV12-3/TRBV12-4,CASSFSAANEKLFF,TGTGCCAGCAGTTTCTCCGCGGCTAATGAAAAACTGTTTTTT
TRBD1,TRBJ2-2,few,TRBV6-2/TRBV6-3,CASTGTVNLELFF,TGTGCCAGCACCGGGACAGTGAACTTAGAGCTGTTTTTT
-,TRBJ2-3,-,TRBV10-3,CAISSQELSTDTQYF,TGTGCCATCTCGAGTCAGGAGCTTAGCACAGATACGCAGTATTTT
-,TRBJ1-1,-,TRBV12-3/TRBV12-4,CASSLYSERGAFF,TGTGCCAGCAGTTTGTACTCGGAGCGTGGAGCTTTCTTT
-,TRBJ2-1,-,TRBV2,CAIALDNYNEQFF,TGTGCCATAGCATTAGACAATTACAATGAGCAGTTCTTC
-,TRBJ1-5,few,TRBV6-6,CASSYPRGATTYSNQPQHF,TGTGCCAGCAGTTACCCACGGGGGGCTACAACTTATAGCAATCAGCCCCAGCATTTT
-,TRBJ1-4,many,TRBV20-1,CSASTEDEKLFF,TGCAGTGCTTCAACAGAGGATGAAAAACTGTTTTTT
-,TRBJ1-5,few,TRBV5-6,CASSLYGISNQPQHF,TGTGCCAGCAGCTTATATGGAATTAGCAATCAGCCCCAGCATTTT
-,TRBJ2-5,-,TRBV30,CAWSVGLLQETQYF,TGTGCCTGGAGTGTAGGTCTACTTCAAGAGACCCAGTACTTC
-,TRBJ2-7,few,TRBV14,CASSPPPHRSLGEQYF,TGTGCCAGCAGCCCCCCACCGCACCGGTCCCTGGGGGAGCAGTACTTC
-,TRBJ2-5,-,TRBV4-1,CASSQDPSGRETQYF,TGCGCCAGCAGCCAAGATCCTTCAGGGAGAGAGACCCAGTACTTC
-,TRBJ2-2,few,TRBV6-5,CASSSLGLLNTGELFF,TGTGCCAGCAGTTCCCTAGGACTCTTAAACACCGGGGAGCTGTTTTTT
-,TRBJ1-1,few,TRBV6-2/TRBV6-3,CASTSTGMNTEAFF,TGTGCCAGCACTTCGACAGGCATGAACACTGAAGCTTTCTTT
-,TRBJ2-3,-,TRBV28,CASNPWDSTDTQYF,TGTGCCAGCAACCCTTGGGATAGCACAGATACGCAGTATTTT
TRBD1,TRBJ2-3,few,TRBV11-2,CASSHYRGPPDTQYF,TGTGCCAGCAGCCACTACAGGGGGCCCCCAGATACGCAGTATTTT
-,TRBJ2-5,few,TRBV9,CASSVGGARETQYF,TGTGCCAGCAGCGTAGGCGGCGCCCGAGAGACCCAGTACTTC
-,TRBJ2-7,few,TRBV6-5,CASLDVGGTNEQYF,TGTGCCAGCCTTGATGTTGGGGGGACGAACGAGCAGTACTTC
TRBD2,TRBJ2-7,-,TRBV6-2/TRBV6-3,CASNRGEAVEQYF,TGTGCCAGCAATCGGGGGGAGGCGGTGGAGCAGTACTTC
TRBD1,TRBJ1-1,-,TRBV5-6,CASSARDRGRTTEAFF,TGTGCCAGCAGCGCACGGGACAGGGGGAGAACTACTGAAGCTTTCTTT
-,TRBJ2-2,-,TRBV7-3,CASSLLSIHTGELFF,TGTGCCAGCAGCTTATTGTCAATCCACACCGGGGAGCTGTTTTTT
-,TRBJ2-4,-,TRBV2,CASSVGVIAKNIQYF,TGTGCCAGCAGTGTGGGAGTTATAGCCAAAAACATTCAGTACTTC
-,TRBJ1-4,-,TRBV7-2,CASSLAPREKLFF,TGTGCCAGCAGCTTGGCCCCTCGGGAAAAACTGTTTTTT
-,TRBJ1-3,-,TRBV10-3,CAISGGGHASGNTIYF,TGTGCCATCAGTGGAGGGGGACACGCCTCTGGAAACACCATATATTTT
TRBD2,TRBJ2-3,few,TRBV6-5,CASSQLAGGYTQYF,TGTGCCAGCAGTCAACTAGCGGGAGGGTATACGCAGTATTTT
TRBD2,TRBJ2-3,few,TRBV20-1,CSARVSGGYTDTQYF,TGCAGTGCTAGAGTTAGCGGGGGGTACACAGATACGCAGTATTTT
-,TRBJ2-2,many,TRBV7-3,CASSLSGTTGELFF,TGTGCCAGCAGCTTATCGGGGACCACCGGGGAGCTGTTTTTT
-,TRBJ2-2,-,TRBV7-2,CASSAYSGGELFF,TGTGCCAGCAGCGCCTACAGCGGCGGGGAGCTGTTTTTT